This entry is about one TCR beta chain. No antigen is known for it. The data were taken from a study of a mutant IDH1 vaccine in newly diagnosed glioma. Study details: It was radiotherapy, temozolomide, or both that patients received previously, with most receiving both. Visits designated V12 and V13 were conducted at weeks 35 and 47, respectively.

Overall study findings and caveats: Apparently unrelated to pseudoprogression were changes in the top peripheral T cell clonotypes.

Sequencing was performed with immunoSEQ multiplex PCR; in TCRdb, only in-frame clones are kept and a portion is missing. The repertoire holds 40,000 to 45,000 clones, with approximately 83% as singletons. Sample time point: week 35, safety follow-up. Doses comprised 300 ug of mutant IDH1 20-mer peptide each, plus topical imiquimod. Vaccinations, eight in total, occurred in weeks 1, 3, 5, 7, 11, 15, 19, 23. Trimming left V 3 bases short and J 4 bases short, with 11 bases between. Germline CDR1 reads SGHRS; CDR2 reads YFSETQ. CDR3 size: 13 residues. This sample comprised PBMCs, obtained from a glioma patient whose treatment included an IDH1 peptide vaccine. The sequence came from a woman aged 45 to 65 with glioma. V usage is TRBV5-1 and J usage is TRBJ2-7, with TRBD1 as a possible D gene (5 bases). CDR3 bases: TGCGCCAGCAGCTCCAGGGTCGGGTACGAGCAGTACTTC. Protein sequence: CASSSRVGYEQYF.